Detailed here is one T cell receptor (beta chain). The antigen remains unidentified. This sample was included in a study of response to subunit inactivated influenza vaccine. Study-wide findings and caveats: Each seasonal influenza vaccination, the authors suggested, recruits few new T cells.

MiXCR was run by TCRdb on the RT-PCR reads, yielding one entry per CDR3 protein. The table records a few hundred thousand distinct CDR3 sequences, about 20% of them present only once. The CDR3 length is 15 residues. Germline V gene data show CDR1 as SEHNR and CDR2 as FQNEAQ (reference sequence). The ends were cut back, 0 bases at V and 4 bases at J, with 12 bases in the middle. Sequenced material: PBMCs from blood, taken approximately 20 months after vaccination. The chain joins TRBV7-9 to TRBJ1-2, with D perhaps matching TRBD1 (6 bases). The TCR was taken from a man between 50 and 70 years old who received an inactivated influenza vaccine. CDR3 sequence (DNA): TGTGCCAGCAGCTTAGCGGGCAGGGGTGGCTATGGCTACACCTTC. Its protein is CASSLAGRGGYGYTF.